The 22 T cell receptor beta chains given below trace back to one sample, sequenced in a study of cytomegalovirus exposure and HLA in healthy donors. Researchers ran the PCR with 60 Vbeta and 13 Jbeta primers. Sequenced by immunoSEQ multiplex PCR; TCRdb stores in-frame clones only, minus some. The sample consists of more than 140,000 clones, roughly four fifths of them appearing once. The sample was PBMCs. Receptors originate from a man aged 25-40 years in good health and CMV-seropositive.

V and J are TRBV27 and TRBJ1-1; the match to TRBD1 covers 7 bases. The V gene's germline CDR1 is MNHEY and CDR2 SMNVEV (reference sequence). This CDR3 is built from 13 residues. V lost 11 bases and J lost 0; bases outside the gene matches: 6. The CDR3 reads CASTGTVNTEAFF. CDR3 bases: TGTGCCTCTACCGGGACAGTGAACACTGAAGCTTTCTTT.

This clone was detected only once. This chain connects TRBV5-1 to TRBJ2-7; a possible D gene is TRBD1 (6 bases). This CDR3 has 15 amino acids. The V end lost 6 bases, the J end lost 5 bases, and 21 bases lay between the germline ends. Germline V gene lookup returns CDR1 SGHRS and CDR2 YFSETQ. The CDR3 reads CASKDPGTRKDEQYF. The DNA of the CDR3 is TGCGCCAGCAAAGATCCGGGGACAAGGAAGGACGAGCAGTACTTC.

Written as DNA, the CDR3 is TGTGCCAGCACGGGCGGGACAGGGACCTACAATGAGCAGTTCTTC. It specifies CASTGGTGTYNEQFF. This chain connects TRBV11-2 to TRBJ2-1; 9 nucleotides align to TRBD1. This CDR3 is 15 amino acids long. CDR1 and CDR2 from the germline V gene are SGHAT and FQNNGV. With V trimmed by 7 bases and J by 2 bases, 6 bases remained unmatched.

The chain employs TRBV27 and TRBJ1-1; the match to TRBD1 covers 8 bases. The germline V gene has CDR1 MNHEY and CDR2 SMNVEV (reference sequence). The CDR3 totals 14 residues. Losses at the gene ends were 5 bases for V and 3 bases for J; bases not matched to a gene: 5. DNA of the CDR3: TGTGCCAGCAGTCCCGGACAGGGCTACACTGAAGCTTTCTTT. It translates to CASSPGQGYTEAFF.

The gene calls are TRBV2 and TRBJ1-2; no reliable D call. Germline lookup yields CDR1 SNHLY and CDR2 FYNNEI. V was shortened by 6 bases and J by 2 bases, with 4 bases between the two germline ends. The CDR3 sequence is 11 residues long. The CDR3 DNA sequence: TGTGCCAGCAGCCTCAACTATGGCTACACCTTC. Translating gives CASSLNYGYTF.

This clone was detected only a few times. Here the CDR3 reads CASSPGGHEQYF. Written as DNA, the CDR3 is TGTGCCAGTAGTCCGGGGGGGCACGAGCAGTACTTC. This rearrangement joins TRBV19 to TRBJ2-7; 8 nucleotides match TRBD2. V shed 5 bases, J shed 5 bases, and the junction held 2 bases outside the gene matches. This CDR3 is built from 12 residues. CDR1 is LNHDA, CDR2 SQIVND, per germline (reference sequence).

The rearrangement links TRBV5-4 to TRBJ1-1; 8 positions match TRBD1. With V trimmed by 4 bases and J by 1 base, 6 bases remained unmatched. The CDR3 is 15 residues long. Germline V gene lookup returns CDR1 SGHNT and CDR2 YYREEE (reference sequence). The chain's CDR3 is CASSPGQGGNTEAFF. For the CDR3, the DNA is TGTGCCAGCAGCCCCGGACAGGGCGGGAACACTGAAGCTTTCTTT.

The chain carries TRBV30 and TRBJ1-3; D is undetermined. Germline CDR1 reads GTSNPN; CDR2 reads SVGIG (reference sequence). This CDR3 comprises 13 residues. V shed 2 bases and J shed 3 bases, with 8 bases lying between them. CDR3 DNA: TGTGCCTGGAGTCTCCAGGTTGGAAACACCATATATTTT. This translates into CAWSLQVGNTIYF. The variable domain in full, completed from reference TRBV30 and TRBJ1-3, reads SQTIHQWPATLVQPVGSPLSLECTVEGTSNPNLYWYRQAAGRGLQLLFYSVGIGQISSEVPQNLSASRPQDRQFILSSKKLLLSDSGFYLCAWSLQVGNTIYFGEGSWLTVV.

V usage is TRBV7-2 and J usage is TRBJ2-5; 7 bases align to TRBD1. J lost 3 bases, V lost 4 bases, and 5 bases had no gene match. The CDR3 totals 14 residues. Germline V CDR1 and CDR2: SGHTA, FQGNSA. In DNA, the CDR3 is TGTGCCAGCAGCTCCCGACAGGGTAAAGAGACCCAGTACTTC. Encoded protein: CASSSRQGKETQYF. Full variable domain (missing parts from reference TRBV7-2 and TRBJ2-5): GAGVSQSPSNKVTEKGKDVELRCDPISGHTALYWYRQSLGQGLEFLIYFQGNSAPDKSGLPSDRFSAERTGGSVSTLTIQRTQQEDSAVYLCASSSRQGKETQYFGPGTRLLVL.

This clone was detected once. The chain links TRBV15 to TRBJ2-1; 10 nucleotides align to TRBD2. With V trimmed by 3 bases and J by 14 bases, 7 bases remained unmatched. Germline-derived CDR1 and CDR2 are LNHNV and YYDKDF (reference sequence). This CDR3 contains 13 residues. The CDR3 sequence is CATSSRAGGAEFF. The CDR3 DNA follows: TGTGCCACCAGCAGCAGAGCGGGGGGGGCAGAGTTCTTC.

This chain uses TRBV6-6 with TRBJ2-7; 7 bases line up with TRBD2. CDR3 length equals 15 residues. Germline loops: CDR1 MNHNY, CDR2 SVGAGI (reference sequence). The J segment lost 3 bases and the V segment lost 6 bases, leaving 11 bases of the junction unmatched. This chain's CDR3 is CASRSDGTGGYEQYF. CDR3 DNA sequence: TGTGCCAGCAGGTCCGATGGGACGGGGGGCTACGAGCAGTACTTC.

This rearrangement joins TRBV30 to TRBJ2-2; perhaps TRBD1 as D (6 bases). CDR1 is GTSNPN, CDR2 SVGIG, per germline (reference sequence). Deletions cut 3 bases from V and 3 bases from J, with 17 bases between. The CDR3 has 16 residues. CDR3 sequence (DNA): TGTGCCTGGAGACTCGGACAGCCATCTTACACCGGGGAGCTGTTTTTT. Protein sequence: CAWRLGQPSYTGELFF.

The J gene is TRBJ2-5, the V gene TRBV2; 7 bases fit TRBD2. CDR1 SNHLY and CDR2 FYNNEI come from the germline V gene. There are 12 residues in the CDR3. With 5 bases clipped from V and 4 bases from J, the junction kept 1 base outside the gene matches. The CDR3 protein is CASSSSGETQYF. CDR3 nucleotide sequence: TGTGCCAGCAGTTCTAGCGGAGAGACCCAGTACTTC.

The rearrangement uses TRBV4-2 and TRBJ2-5; the match to TRBD2 covers 11 bases. Germline assignment: CDR1 LGHNA and CDR2 YNFKEQ. CDR3 size: 15 residues. J gave up 4 bases and V 0 bases, and 1 base lay outside the gene matches. CDR3 sequence: CASSQDSGGAETQYF. CDR3 nucleotide sequence: TGTGCCAGCAGCCAAGATAGCGGGGGGGCAGAGACCCAGTACTTC.

In the case of this clone: Other DNA sequences in this specimen translate into the identical CDR3. The rearrangement joins TRBV5-1 to TRBJ2-1, with 8 bases identical to TRBD1. Trimming removed 0 bases from V and 4 bases from J; junction bases left unmatched: 3. Germline CDR1 is SGHRS and CDR2 is YFSETQ. This CDR3 comprises 15 residues. The DNA of the CDR3 is TGCGCCAGCAGCTTGGCAGGGGGCTTATACAATGAGCAGTTCTTC. Protein sequence: CASSLAGGLYNEQFF.

This rearrangement joins TRBV2 to TRBJ1-5; TRBD1 agrees at 9 bases. There are 18 residues in the CDR3. Germline trimming cut 5 bases from V and 4 bases from J; bases unmatched to any gene: 15. The V gene's germline CDR1 is SNHLY and CDR2 FYNNEI. The CDR3 nucleotides read TGTGCCAGCAGTCCGGGACAGGGAGGAAAATGGACGAATCAGCCCCAGCATTTT. Translation gives CASSPGQGGKWTNQPQHF.

This sequence joins TRBV11-3 and TRBJ2-2, with D perhaps TRBD1 (5 bases). V lost 5 bases, J lost 1 base, and 17 bases lay in between. Germline V lookup: CDR1 SGHNT, CDR2 YENEEA. The CDR3 contains 17 residues. CDR3 nucleotides: TGTGCCAGCAGCCCTTTACCTGGTACAGGGAACACCGGGGAGCTGTTTTTT. It codes for CASSPLPGTGNTGELFF. The whole variable domain, filled in from reference TRBV11-3 and TRBJ2-2, reads EAGVVQSPRYKIIEKKQPVAFWCNPISGHNTLYWYLQNLGQGPELLIRYENEEAVDDSQLPKDRFSAERLKGVDSTLKIQPAELGDSAVYLCASSPLPGTGNTGELFFGEGSRLTVL.

V gene TRBV6-6 combines with J gene TRBJ2-1, with a possible D match to TRBD2 (7 bases). V lost 4 bases and J 3 bases, leaving 13 bases between the germline ends. Germline V gives CDR1 MNHNY, CDR2 SVGAGI (reference sequence). The CDR3 has 15 amino acids. The CDR3: CASSLRGAVYNEQFF. Here the CDR3 DNA reads TGTGCCAGCAGTTTACGGGGGGCGGTCTACAATGAGCAGTTCTTC.

This chain joins TRBV27 and TRBJ2-7; possibly TRBD1 for D (7 bases). V shed 6 bases and J shed 4 bases, with 13 bases lying between them. This CDR3 is 13 amino acids long. Looked up from germline, CDR1 is MNHEY and CDR2 is SMNVEV (reference sequence). The CDR3 loop reads CASRAGQPYEQYF. CDR3 coding DNA: TGTGCCAGCAGGGCGGGACAGCCTTACGAGCAGTACTTC.

This clone was observed a single time. The CDR3 sequence: CASRWTGDSYEQYF. The CDR3 bases are TGCGCCAGCAGATGGACAGGGGACTCCTACGAGCAGTACTTC. The chain uses TRBV5-1 and TRBJ2-7, with 9 bases identical to TRBD1. Germline V CDR1 and CDR2: SGHRS, YFSETQ. With V trimmed by 5 bases and J by 0 bases, 3 bases remained unmatched. The CDR3 consists of 14 residues. Full variable domain (remainder filled in from reference TRBV5-1 and TRBJ2-7): KAGVTQTPRYLIKTRGQQVTLSCSPISGHRSVSWYQQTPGQGLQFLFEYFSETQRNKGNFPGRFSGRQFSNSRSEMNVSTLELGDSALYLCASRWTGDSYEQYFGPGTRLTVT.

The CDR3 reads CASAPYQGDTEAFF. CDR3 sequence (DNA): TGTGCCAGCGCACCTTACCAAGGGGACACTGAAGCTTTCTTT. V usage is TRBV6-6 and J usage is TRBJ1-1; possible D gene TRBD1, 5 bases. Germline V CDR1 and CDR2: MNHNY, SVGAGI (reference sequence). The CDR3 loop spans 14 amino acids. The germline V and J ends were trimmed by 8 bases and 3 bases, with 16 bases remaining between them.

This clone was picked up one time. The V gene is TRBV5-1, the J gene TRBJ2-6; 10 nucleotides line up with TRBD1. Germline V lookup: CDR1 SGHRS, CDR2 YFSETQ. Losses at the gene ends were 3 bases for V and 0 bases for J; bases not matched to a gene: 6. This CDR3 has 18 amino acids. In DNA form, the CDR3 reads TGCGCCAGCAGCTGGGGGGACAGGGGCCACTCTGGGGCCAACGTCCTGACTTTC. The encoded protein is CASSWGDRGHSGANVLTF.